The source of this TCR beta chain is a study of blood T cells in healthy people across ages. Isolation yielded PBMCs, at least 7 million per sample, in every case. Many counts were recorded for this clonotype. It was with a sample-barcoded 5' primer and a J-beta primer mix that a second PCR of about 7 to 12 cycles was run. TCRdb fed the 5' RACE reads into MiXCR, producing one record per CDR3 protein. The table records more than 1 million distinct CDR3 sequences, 35% to 55% of them present only once. V dropped 3 bases and J dropped 7; count of bases not matched to a gene: 23. The germline V gene encodes CDR1 SQVTM and CDR2 ANQGSEA. The CDR3 has 19 residues.

The source material was blood. The sequence was collected from a woman aged 60-70 years in good health. This sequence joins TRBV29-1 and TRBJ2-5, with 10 bases lining up with TRBD2. CDR3 DNA: TGCAGCGTTGATCCTTTTATTGGAACTAGCGGGGTTTCAAGAGGGACCCAGTACTTC. It codes for CSVDPFIGTSGVSRGTQYF. Full variable domain (remainder filled in from reference TRBV29-1 and TRBJ2-5): SAVISQKPSRDICQRGTSLTIQCQVDSQVTMMFWYRQQPGQSLTLIATANQGSEATYESGFVIDKFPISRPNLTFSTLTVSNMSPEDSSIYLCSVDPFIGTSGVSRGTQYFGPGTRLLVL.